These 22 T cell receptor beta chains were sequenced from one sample in a study of memory CD8 T cells in hepatitis C reinfection. Profiled with immunoSEQ multiplex PCR; TCRdb holds only in-frame clones, not every one. In the table there are 40,000 to 60,000 clones, roughly nine tenths of which are singletons. Time point specified: pre-reinfection, 55 to 20 weeks before reinfection detection. The sorted cells went straight to TCR sequencing with no prior in vitro expansion. Sequenced material: naive CD8+ T cells sorted from blood. The source of these receptors is a man aged 18 to 29 with hepatitis C virus infection.

The rearrangement uses TRBV6-6 and TRBJ1-6; possibly TRBD1 for D (5 bases). The V end was cut by 0 bases, the J end by 9 bases, with 12 bases between. The CDR3 spans 15 residues. CDR1 is MNHNY and CDR2 is SVGAGI in the germline V gene (reference sequence). CDR3 protein: CASSYSIGAGSPLHF. In DNA, the CDR3 is TGTGCCAGCAGTTACTCAATAGGGGCTGGTTCACCCCTCCACTTT.

This clone was recorded only once. V usage is TRBV28 and J usage is TRBJ2-5, with a weak D call TRBD1 (6 bases). Germline V gives CDR1 MDHEN, CDR2 SYDVKM. Trimming took off 9 bases at V and 5 bases at J, with 16 bases between the two ends. The CDR3 sequence is 13 residues long. The CDR3 nucleotides read TGTGCCAGTAGGGGCGCGACAGGCGAGACCCAGTACTTC. It specifies CASRGATGETQYF.

This sequence joins TRBV5-5 and TRBJ2-7, with D possibly TRBD1 on 6 matching bases. Germline values: CDR1 SGHKS, CDR2 YYEKEE (reference sequence). The CDR3 totals 15 residues. V shed 1 base and J shed 0 bases, with 11 bases lying between them. For the CDR3, the DNA is TGTGCCAGCAGCTTGAGATGGGACACCTCCTACGAGCAGTACGTC. Translation gives CASSLRWDTSYEQYV.

This chain joins TRBV27 and TRBJ2-7; D is perhaps TRBD2 (5 bases). The length of the CDR3 is 15 residues. Germline V gene lookup returns CDR1 MNHEY and CDR2 SMNVEV (reference sequence). Trimming stripped 0 bases from V and 5 bases from J, with 14 bases between. CDR3 region: CASSLSGRNDHEQYF. The CDR3 nucleotides are TGTGCCAGCAGTTTATCTGGGAGAAATGACCACGAGCAGTACTTC.

The chain carries TRBV28 and TRBJ2-2; 8 bases agree with TRBD1. The CDR3 spans 15 residues. After removal of 10 bases from V and 6 bases from J, the junction contained 13 bases not matched to a gene. CDR1 is MDHEN and CDR2 is SYDVKM in the germline V gene. The CDR3 DNA follows: TGTGCCACCGAGGGGGGAGACAGGGGCGCCGGGGAGCTGTTTTTT. Translated, it gives CATEGGDRGAGELFF.

The chain recombines TRBV5-1 with TRBJ2-1; 8 positions agree with TRBD2. CDR3 length: 15 residues. V shed 0 bases, J shed 3 bases, and the junction held 2 bases outside the gene matches. Germline CDR1 and CDR2: SGHRS and YFSETQ. Here the CDR3 reads CASSLGGGYYNEQFF. CDR3 coding DNA: TGCGCCAGCAGCTTGGGCGGGGGGTACTACAATGAGCAGTTCTTC.

The chain carries TRBV5-1 and TRBJ1-2; 9 nucleotides agree with TRBD1. The germline CDR1 and CDR2 sequences are SGHRS and YFSETQ. The length of the CDR3 is 15 residues. Germline trimming cut 3 bases from V and 3 bases from J; bases unmatched to any gene: 6. The CDR3 loop reads CASSSGQGLDYGYTF. The CDR3 DNA is TGCGCCAGCAGCTCGGGACAGGGATTGGACTATGGCTACACCTTC.

This clone was seen only once. The rearrangement joins TRBV9 to TRBJ2-3; 14 bases agree with TRBD2. CDR3 size: 18 residues. Trimming at V came to 3 bases and at J to 3 bases, leaving 9 bases not matched to a gene. Per germline, CDR1 SGDLS and CDR2 YYNGEE. The CDR3 sequence is CASSARPTSGRETDTQYF. The CDR3 DNA reads as TGTGCCAGCAGCGCCAGACCGACTAGCGGGAGGGAGACAGATACGCAGTATTTT.

This rearrangement joins TRBV29-1 to TRBJ2-2, with D maybe TRBD2 (6 bases). The V end lost 6 bases, the J end lost 0 bases, and 11 bases lay between the germline ends. Per germline, CDR1 SQVTM and CDR2 ANQGSEA. This CDR3 comprises 14 residues. CDR3 in amino acids: CSVSGGSNTGELFF. The CDR3 DNA reads as TGCAGCGTCTCCGGGGGATCGAACACCGGGGAGCTGTTTTTT.

The chain couples TRBV30 to TRBJ1-3; no firm D call. Germline CDR1 GTSNPN, CDR2 SVGIG (reference sequence). V shed 1 base and J shed 1 base, with 5 bases lying between them. The CDR3 runs 13 residues. The chain's CDR3 is CAWSAGSGNTIYF. For the CDR3, the DNA is TGTGCCTGGAGTGCAGGTTCTGGAAACACCATATATTTT.

This clone was detected a few times. The V and J genes are TRBV4-1 and TRBJ1-5, with TRBD1 as a possible D gene (5 bases). V lost 8 bases, J lost 2 bases, and 10 bases lay in between. The CDR3 extends over 13 amino acids. The germline V gene encodes CDR1 MGHRA and CDR2 YSYEKL. This chain's CDR3 is CASGGGGNQPQHF. DNA of the CDR3: TGCGCCAGCGGCGGAGGGGGCAATCAGCCCCAGCATTTT.

The rearrangement joins TRBV10-3 to TRBJ2-5, with 11 nucleotides matching TRBD1. The CDR3 runs 15 residues. V lost 6 bases and J lost 0; bases outside the gene matches: 3. CDR1 is ENHRY and CDR2 is SYGVKD in the germline V gene. The CDR3 here is CAIRGDRGDQETQYF. DNA of the CDR3: TGTGCCATCAGGGGGGACAGGGGGGACCAAGAGACCCAGTACTTC.

This chain uses TRBV28 with TRBJ1-2; D is unclear. Looked up from germline, CDR1 is MDHEN and CDR2 is SYDVKM. The CDR3 sequence is 15 residues long. V dropped 5 bases and J dropped 4 bases, with 17 bases sitting between them. CDR3 coding DNA: TGTGCCAGCAGTCCACTACGGGAGGGAAGCTATGGCTACACCTTC. Protein sequence: CASSPLREGSYGYTF.

V and J are TRBV19 and TRBJ2-2; possible D gene TRBD1, 5 bases. V was pared by 3 bases and J by 6 bases, with 5 bases between. The CDR3 totals 12 residues. From germline, CDR1 is LNHDA and CDR2 SQIVND (reference sequence). DNA for the CDR3: TGTGCCAGTAGTATCAGGGCCGGGGAGCTGTTTTTT. Its translation is CASSIRAGELFF.

The CDR3 is CASSLSTDNEQFF. The CDR3 nucleotides are TGTGCCAGTAGTCTTTCGACTGACAATGAGCAGTTCTTC. V is TRBV19 and J is TRBJ2-1; D gene ambiguous. V was shortened by 5 bases and J by 5 bases, with 10 bases between the two germline ends. Per germline, CDR1 LNHDA and CDR2 SQIVND (reference sequence). CDR3 length: 13 residues.

This clone was counted a single time. In nucleotides, the CDR3 is TGCAGCGTTGAAAGGCGGGGGGCGGAAGAAAAACTGTTTTTT. Translation gives CSVERRGAEEKLFF. The V gene is TRBV29-1, the J gene TRBJ1-4; D is perhaps TRBD1 (6 bases). Germline CDR1 SQVTM, CDR2 ANQGSEA. CDR3 length: 14 residues. V lost 2 bases and J 8 bases, leaving 15 bases between the germline ends.

This clone was seen a handful of times. The genes are TRBV2 and TRBJ2-7; D unclear. V lost 3 bases to trimming and J lost 2 bases, with 11 bases between them. CDR3 length: 14 residues. In germline, CDR1 is SNHLY, CDR2 FYNNEI. The CDR3: CASSDRNTPYEQYF. Here the CDR3 DNA reads TGTGCCAGCAGTGACAGGAATACTCCCTACGAGCAGTACTTC.

The rearrangement uses TRBV28 and TRBJ1-5; TRBD1 aligns across 10 bases. The germline V gene encodes CDR1 MDHEN and CDR2 SYDVKM. The CDR3 consists of 14 residues. V shed 7 bases and J 6 bases; nucleotides not matched to a gene: 6. Written as DNA, the CDR3 is TGTGCCAGCACCTGGACAGGGGGGGGTCAGCCCCAGCATTTT. Translated: CASTWTGGGQPQHF.

The chain links TRBV19 to TRBJ1-1; 10 bases are a match to TRBD1. J gave up 5 bases and V 4 bases, and 7 bases lay outside the gene matches. The CDR3 loop spans 15 amino acids. Germline V gene sequence: CDR1 LNHDA, CDR2 SQIVND (reference sequence). The CDR3 nucleotides read TGTGCCAGTAGTACCTTGGGACAGGGGTGGACTGAAGCTTTCTTT. Translated, it gives CASSTLGQGWTEAFF. Full variable domain (missing parts from reference TRBV19 and TRBJ1-1): DGGITQSPKYLFRKEGQNVTLSCEQNLNHDAMYWYRQDPGQGLRLIYYSQIVNDFQKGDIAEGYSVSREKKESFPLTVTSAQKNPTAFYLCASSTLGQGWTEAFFGQGTRLTVV.

The chain couples TRBV5-1 to TRBJ1-3; D perhaps matches TRBD1 (6 bases). The CDR3 sequence is 17 residues long. V lost 1 base and J 2 bases, leaving 16 bases between the germline ends. Germline assignment: CDR1 SGHRS and CDR2 YFSETQ. The CDR3 reads CASSLRWGGTPGNTIYF. CDR3 bases: TGCGCCAGCAGCTTGAGGTGGGGTGGGACACCTGGAAACACCATATATTTT.

This clone has only a few counts. The chain is built from TRBV10-1 and TRBJ2-1; D perhaps matches TRBD2 (5 bases). Germline lookup yields CDR1 WNHNN and CDR2 SYGVQD (reference sequence). V dropped 4 bases and J dropped 3 bases, with 13 bases sitting between them. The CDR3 length is 15 residues. The CDR3 DNA reads TGCGCCAGCAGTGGGACCCGGGAACTCTACAATGAGCAGTTCTTC. As protein: CASSGTRELYNEQFF.

A word on this clone: One end of the junction is discordant with germline, which a read error may explain. The chain combines TRBV27 with TRBJ2-7; D is possibly TRBD1 (6 bases). This CDR3 contains 15 residues. Germline V gives CDR1 MNHEY, CDR2 SMNVEV (reference sequence). This CDR3 reads CASSLSSTGSFEQYF. CDR3 coding DNA: TGTGCCAGCAGTTTATCCTCGACAGGTTCCTTCGAGCAGTACTTC.